This TCR beta chain was sequenced during a study of T cell repertoires in cytomegalovirus infection. Study conclusions and caveats: Across the ex vivo response, the dominant clonotypes were HLA-C-restricted CMV-specific TCR beta clonotypes.

TCRdb reanalysed the reads using MiXCR and keeps one entry per CDR3 protein. The sample has 700,000 to 850,000 distinct CDR3 sequences; 30% to 35% are singletons. Germline V gene data show CDR1 as MNHNS and CDR2 as SASEGT. V lost 9 bases and J lost 4, with 12 bases in between. This CDR3 is built from 12 residues. Worth noting for this clonotype: What it binds is unknown.

V usage is TRBV6-1 and J usage is TRBJ1-2, with unresolved D. This specimen consisted of cultured CD8+ T cells from PBMCs, obtained from culture after CMV antigen stimulation. The source of this sequence is a human donor in good health (CMV status not recorded). Some clones in this sample may be carry-over from other donors' samples. CDR3 DNA sequence: TGTGCCAGTTTCTGGAGATTCTATGGCTACACCTTC. Translation: CASFWRFYGYTF.